A single sample gave rise to the 18 T cell receptor beta chains below, sequenced in a study of T cell responses to AZD1222 COVID-19 vaccine. The method was immunoSEQ multiplex PCR; TCRdb's version includes in-frame clones alone and lacks a portion of them. The sample has around 130,000 clones, more than 90% seen once. The specimen was peripheral blood, collected 28 days after the second AZD1222 dose. These receptors originate from an adult who received the AZD1222 COVID-19 vaccine.

The chain employs TRBV7-9 and TRBJ2-6, with unresolved D. The V gene lost 11 bases and the J gene lost 0 bases, with 14 bases spanning the gap. The V gene's germline CDR1 is SEHNR and CDR2 FQNEAQ (reference sequence). This CDR3 contains 15 residues. For the CDR3, the DNA is TGTGCCCAGCAGACCCGAAGCTCTGGGGCCAACGTCCTGACTTTC. It translates to CAQQTRSSGANVLTF.

This chain joins TRBV7-8 and TRBJ2-2; maybe TRBD2 (5 bases). Germline V gene data show CDR1 as SGHVS and CDR2 as FQNEAQ. The CDR3 has 15 amino acids. V lost 1 base, J lost 3 bases, and 9 bases lay in between. The DNA for the CDR3 is TGTGCCAGCAGCTTAGGGGGAGCAGACACCGGGGAGCTGTTTTTT. This sequence encodes CASSLGGADTGELFF.

J is TRBJ1-3 and V is TRBV19; D possibly corresponds to TRBD1 (6 bases). V was trimmed by 0 bases and J by 4 bases, leaving 19 bases between them. This CDR3 has 18 residues. Per germline, CDR1 LNHDA and CDR2 SQIVND (reference sequence). CDR3 in DNA: TGTGCCAGTAGTATAGATCTGACAGGAGGTTCGGGAGGAAACACCATATATTTT. It yields the protein CASSIDLTGGSGGNTIYF.

The chain recombines TRBV10-3 with TRBJ1-4; TRBD1 matches at 10 bases. CDR1 ENHRY and CDR2 SYGVKD come from the germline V gene. Trimming removed 10 bases from V and 8 bases from J; junction bases left unmatched: 10. The CDR3 loop spans 14 amino acids. CDR3 loop: CATSDRGTEEKLFF. CDR3 nucleotides: TGTGCCACTTCGGACAGGGGGACTGAGGAAAAACTGTTTTTT.

V and J are TRBV19 and TRBJ2-7; tentative D call: TRBD2 (7 bases). CDR3 length: 14 amino acids. Germline values: CDR1 LNHDA, CDR2 SQIVND (reference sequence). With 6 bases removed from V and 3 bases from J, the gap between germline ends came to 15 bases. In DNA form, the CDR3 reads TGTGCCAGTAGGGAGGGGGGGGCCGACTACGAGCAGTACTTC. It translates to CASREGGADYEQYF.

The chain combines TRBV14 with TRBJ2-1; D perhaps matches TRBD2 (5 bases). The germline V gene encodes CDR1 SGHDN and CDR2 FVKESK. Trimming shortened V by 2 bases and J by 4 bases, and 6 bases separated the two germline ends. The CDR3 spans 13 residues. CDR3 nucleotide sequence: TGTGCCAGCAGCCAACGGGGTTACAATGAGCAGTTCTTC. It is translated as CASSQRGYNEQFF.

This clone was seen a handful of times. V gene TRBV7-3 combines with J gene TRBJ1-6; the D is unclear. Germline CDR1 and CDR2: SGHTA and FQGTGA. Trimming took off 3 bases at V and 9 bases at J, with 9 bases between the two ends. The CDR3 is 13 amino acids. DNA for the CDR3: TGTGCCAGCAGCTTGTTCGCGGGTTCACCCCTCCACTTT. Amino acids: CASSLFAGSPLHF.

This clone is a singleton in its sample. V and J are TRBV7-6 and TRBJ2-7, with a weak D call TRBD2 (7 bases). V was shortened by 9 bases and J by 0 bases, with 18 bases between the two germline ends. Germline assignment: CDR1 SGHVS and CDR2 FNYEAQ. This CDR3 region has 15 residues. The CDR3 nucleotides read TGTGCCAGTATCGGGGGGCAGGGGCCCTCCTACGAGCAGTACTTC. It is translated as CASIGGQGPSYEQYF. Together with reference TRBV7-6 and TRBJ2-7, the CDR3 gives the full variable domain: GAGVSQSPRYKVTKRGQDVALRCDPISGHVSLYWYRQALGQGPEFLTYFNYEAQQDKSGLPNDRFSAERPEGSISTLTIQRTEQRDSAMYRCASIGGQGPSYEQYFGPGTRLTVT.

V gene TRBV9 combines with J gene TRBJ1-1, with D uncertain. Germline lookup yields CDR1 SGDLS and CDR2 YYNGEE. This CDR3 spans 15 amino acids. The V end was cut by 0 bases, the J end by 3 bases, with 12 bases between. CDR3: CASSVDSSGDTEAFF. DNA of the CDR3: TGTGCCAGCAGCGTAGATTCTAGTGGGGACACTGAAGCTTTCTTT.

This clone occurred once. The chain carries TRBV6-5 and TRBJ2-5, with 7 bases that match TRBD1. V shed 5 bases and J 4 bases; nucleotides not matched to a gene: 4. CDR1 and CDR2 from the germline V gene are MNHEY and SVGAGI. The CDR3 spans 13 residues. The CDR3 loop reads CASSRQGRETQYF. Written as DNA, the CDR3 is TGTGCCAGCAGTAGACAGGGCCGAGAGACCCAGTACTTC.

This clone was recorded a few times. The chain combines TRBV4-1 with TRBJ1-6; D gene uncertain. V lost 3 bases and J lost 11, with 20 bases in between. The length of the CDR3 is 16 residues. The germline gives CDR1 MGHRA, CDR2 YSYEKL. CDR3 nucleotide sequence: TGCGCCAGCAGCCAGGGTGTCCGGTATTACGAGACACCCCTCCACTTT. As protein: CASSQGVRYYETPLHF.

The genes are TRBV2 and TRBJ2-1; 8 nucleotides align to TRBD2. Germline-derived CDR1 and CDR2 are SNHLY and FYNNEI. V lost 6 bases and J lost 3; bases outside the gene matches: 7. The CDR3 spans 15 residues. DNA for the CDR3: TGTGCCAGCAGCTTAGCGGGGCCGAACTACAATGAGCAGTTCTTC. This gives the protein CASSLAGPNYNEQFF.

The rearrangement joins TRBV7-6 to TRBJ1-2; the match to TRBD1 covers 9 bases. After removal of 1 base from V and 5 bases from J, the junction contained 5 bases not matched to a gene. The CDR3 is made up of 15 amino acids. Germline CDR1 reads SGHVS; CDR2 reads FNYEAQ. CDR3 in amino acids: CASSLGTGAEYGYTF. The CDR3 DNA reads TGTGCCAGCAGCTTAGGGACAGGGGCTGAGTATGGCTACACCTTC.

This rearrangement joins TRBV7-2 to TRBJ1-5; unclear D gene. Germline CDR1 and CDR2: SGHTA and FQGNSA. The V gene lost 5 bases and the J gene lost 5 bases, with 13 bases spanning the gap. CDR3 length: 14 amino acids. The CDR3 loop reads CASSQGGGDQPQHF. In DNA, the CDR3 is TGTGCCAGCAGCCAAGGAGGCGGTGATCAGCCCCAGCATTTT.

The rearrangement links TRBV6-4 to TRBJ2-3; D may be TRBD1 (6 bases). The CDR3 extends over 14 amino acids. The germline CDR1 and CDR2 sequences are MRHNA and SNTAGT. V gave up 6 bases and J gave up 2 bases, with 12 bases separating them. CDR3 bases: TGTGCCAGCAGCCCGGACAGAGTCACAGATACGCAGTATTTT. Amino acids: CASSPDRVTDTQYF.

The CDR3 DNA sequence: TGTGCCAGCAGCTTAGAAAACTTCTCACCCTCCTACGAGCAGTACGTC. Protein: CASSLENFSPSYEQYV. This chain links TRBV7-8 with TRBJ2-7; no clear D. V dropped 1 base and J dropped 0 bases, with 13 bases sitting between them. Germline V CDR1 and CDR2: SGHVS, FQNEAQ. The length of the CDR3 is 16 residues.

The table lists this clone with a count of one. The J gene is TRBJ2-5, the V gene TRBV20-1; TRBD1 is a possible D gene (6 bases). CDR3 size: 13 residues. V was cut by 3 bases and J by 2 bases, with 10 bases left in between. Germline assignment: CDR1 DFQATT and CDR2 SNEGSKA (reference sequence). This CDR3 reads CSASRTAQETQYF. In nucleotides, the CDR3 is TGCAGTGCTAGTAGGACAGCGCAAGAGACCCAGTACTTC.

The sample holds one count of this clone. CDR3 in DNA: TGTGCCAGCACCTTCGGGACAGGTCAAGGAGGAAACACCATATATTTT. This sequence encodes CASTFGTGQGGNTIYF. This rearrangement joins TRBV9 to TRBJ1-3; 8 positions agree with TRBD1. Germline loops: CDR1 SGDLS, CDR2 YYNGEE. The CDR3 length is 16 residues. Losses at the gene ends were 6 bases for V and 4 bases for J; bases not matched to a gene: 12. The full variable domain, completed using reference TRBV9 and TRBJ1-3, is DSGVTQTPKHLITATGQRVTLRCSPRSGDLSVYWYQQSLDQGLQFLIQYYNGEERAKGNILERFSAQQFPDLHSELNLSSLELGDSALYFCASTFGTGQGGNTIYFGEGSWLTVV.